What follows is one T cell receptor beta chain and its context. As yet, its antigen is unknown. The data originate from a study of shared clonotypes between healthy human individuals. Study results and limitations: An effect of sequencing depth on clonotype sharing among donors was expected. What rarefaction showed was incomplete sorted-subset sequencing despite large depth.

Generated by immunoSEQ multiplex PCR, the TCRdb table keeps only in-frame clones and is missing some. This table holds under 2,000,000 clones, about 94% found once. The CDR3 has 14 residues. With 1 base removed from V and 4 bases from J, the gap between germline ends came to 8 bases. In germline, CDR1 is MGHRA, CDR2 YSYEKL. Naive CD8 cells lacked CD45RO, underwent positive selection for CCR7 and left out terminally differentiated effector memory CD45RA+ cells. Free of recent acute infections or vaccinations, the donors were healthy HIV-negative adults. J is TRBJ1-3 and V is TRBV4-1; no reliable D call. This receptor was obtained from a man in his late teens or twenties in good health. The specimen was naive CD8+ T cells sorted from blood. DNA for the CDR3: TGCGCCAGCAGCCAAGTAGGGAACGGAAACACCATATATTTT. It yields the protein CASSQVGNGNTIYF.